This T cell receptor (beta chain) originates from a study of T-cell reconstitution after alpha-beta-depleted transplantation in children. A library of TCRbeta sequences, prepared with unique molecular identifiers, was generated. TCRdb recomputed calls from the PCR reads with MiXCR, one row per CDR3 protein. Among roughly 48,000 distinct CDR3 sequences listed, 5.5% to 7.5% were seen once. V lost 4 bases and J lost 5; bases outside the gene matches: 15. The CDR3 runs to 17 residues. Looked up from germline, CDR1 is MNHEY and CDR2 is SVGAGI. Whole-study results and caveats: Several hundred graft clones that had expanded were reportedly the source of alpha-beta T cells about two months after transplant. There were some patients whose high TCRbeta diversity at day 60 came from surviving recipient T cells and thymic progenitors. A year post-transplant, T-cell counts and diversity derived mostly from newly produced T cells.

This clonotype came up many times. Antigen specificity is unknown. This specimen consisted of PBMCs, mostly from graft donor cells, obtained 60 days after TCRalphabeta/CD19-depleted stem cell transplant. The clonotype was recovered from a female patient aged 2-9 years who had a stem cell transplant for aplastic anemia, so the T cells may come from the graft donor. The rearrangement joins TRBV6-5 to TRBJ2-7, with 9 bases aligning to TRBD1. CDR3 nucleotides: TGTGCCAGCAGTTCCTTTAAGGGGGGACAGGGTCCACACGAGCAGTACTTC. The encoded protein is CASSSFKGGQGPHEQYF.